The 28 T cell receptor beta chains below all came from one sample that was sequenced in a study of shared clonotypes between healthy human individuals (dated by TCRdb to 2020 to 2021). The library was built by means of the immunoSEQ multiplex PCR assay. Entries here come from immuneACCESS through TCRdb and include only in-frame sequences with V and J called. Some clones fail to appear in such tables; in the studies checked, an unresolved V gene covers under half of the shortfall, and the cause of the remainder is unknown. The sample data list about half a million clones, and around 79% of these were observed just once. Less than 15% of the sample is taken by the ten largest. Input material: PBMCs. These receptor sequences come from a woman between 40 and 50 years old in good health. Some clones in this sample may be carry-over from other donors' samples.

The chain joins TRBV10-3 to TRBJ2-7; the match to TRBD1 covers 7 bases. Looked up from germline, CDR1 is ENHRY and CDR2 is SYGVKD. The CDR3 runs to 12 residues. V gave up 6 bases and J gave up 3 bases; unmatched junction bases: 2. The CDR3, as DNA: TGTGCCATCAGGGGGACAGTCTACGAGCAGTACTTC. This encodes CAIRGTVYEQYF.

The chain has TRBV9 and TRBJ1-1, with no clear D. The germline gives CDR1 SGDLS, CDR2 YYNGEE. The CDR3 is made up of 15 amino acids. The V end lost 0 bases, the J end lost 1 base, and 10 bases lay between the germline ends. The CDR3 nucleotides are TGTGCCAGCAGCGTAGATCGGTATTCGAACACTGAAGCTTTCTTT. Its translation is CASSVDRYSNTEAFF.

This clone was picked up one time. This rearrangement joins TRBV7-6 to TRBJ2-3; D is unclear. Per the germline V gene, CDR1 is SGHVS and CDR2 is FNYEAQ. V dropped 4 bases and J dropped 4 bases, with 9 bases sitting between them. The CDR3 is made up of 13 amino acids. Here the CDR3 DNA reads TGTGCCAGCAGCTATTCTGGGGCAGATACGCAGTATTTT. It codes for CASSYSGADTQYF.

The V call is TRBV5-5, the J call TRBJ2-2; unclear D gene. This CDR3 is built from 16 residues. The germline gives CDR1 SGHKS, CDR2 YYEKEE (reference sequence). The ends were cut back, 1 base at V and 1 base at J, with 11 bases in the middle. The CDR3 DNA follows: TGTGCCAGCAGCTTGTTACTAAAGAAGAACACCGGGGAGCTGTTTTTT. It specifies CASSLLLKKNTGELFF.

This chain links TRBV5-1 with TRBJ2-3; 14 nucleotides align to TRBD2. This CDR3 is 15 amino acids long. V trimming: 3 bases; J trimming: 6 bases; junction bases outside the gene matches: 3. Looked up from germline, CDR1 is SGHRS and CDR2 is YFSETQ. DNA of the CDR3: TGCGCCAGCAGCTCGGGACTAGCGGGAGCTGATACGCAGTATTTT. It is translated as CASSSGLAGADTQYF.

The gene calls are TRBV7-9 and TRBJ1-2; 7 nucleotides align to TRBD1. Trimming removed 5 bases from V and 4 bases from J; junction bases left unmatched: 7. CDR1 is SEHNR, CDR2 FQNEAQ, per germline (reference sequence). CDR3 length: 14 residues. The CDR3: CASSAGDSFYGYTF. The CDR3 nucleotides are TGTGCCAGCAGCGCGGGGGACAGCTTCTATGGCTACACCTTC.

This sequence joins TRBV7-9 and TRBJ2-7; D is uncertain. Trimming took off 5 bases at V and 1 base at J, with 3 bases between the two ends. Germline loops: CDR1 SEHNR, CDR2 FQNEAQ (reference sequence). This CDR3 region has 11 residues. The CDR3 reads CASSGSYEQYF. The CDR3 DNA is TGTGCCAGCAGCGGGTCCTACGAGCAGTACTTC.

This clone has only one observation. The chain combines TRBV30 with TRBJ1-1; 7 bases match TRBD1. J gave up 6 bases and V 5 bases, and 9 bases lay outside the gene matches. This CDR3 contains 13 residues. From germline, CDR1 is GTSNPN and CDR2 SVGIG (reference sequence). The CDR3, as DNA: TGTGCCTGGGATACAGGGGCGAGAGCTGAAGCTTTCTTT. Its translation: CAWDTGARAEAFF.

V and J are TRBV18 and TRBJ1-3; unclear D gene. The CDR3 has 16 amino acids. Trimming removed 2 bases from V and 0 bases from J, with 11 bases in between. The germline V gene encodes CDR1 KGHSH and CDR2 LQKENI. This CDR3 is CASSPSGVGSGNTIYF. The CDR3 DNA reads TGTGCCAGCTCACCAAGTGGAGTAGGCTCTGGAAACACCATATATTTT.

The V call is TRBV18, the J call TRBJ2-7; no clear D. Germline V gene lookup returns CDR1 KGHSH and CDR2 LQKENI. V lost 2 bases, J lost 4 bases, and 18 bases lay in between. This CDR3 is 16 amino acids long. The CDR3 DNA reads TGTGCCAGCTCACCAGGTTCGGGCAGGAGCGATTACGAGCAGTACTTC. Protein product: CASSPGSGRSDYEQYF.

In regard to this clone: This is likely an artifact of a read error, given a far larger clone one base away. This specimen includes other DNA sequences encoding the same CDR3. J is TRBJ2-5 and V is TRBV4-3; TRBD1 matches 8 bases. Germline V gene sequence: CDR1 LGHNA, CDR2 YSLEER. V was pared by 3 bases and J by 1 base, with 4 bases of the junction left unmatched. This CDR3 has 15 amino acids. As DNA, the CDR3 is TGCGCCAGCAGCCAGGGGCAGGGGGCCCAAGAGACCCAGTACTTC. Translation gives CASSQGQGAQETQYF.

The chain joins TRBV2 to TRBJ1-5, with D unclear. Germline V gene lookup returns CDR1 SNHLY and CDR2 FYNNEI. Deletions cut 6 bases from V and 0 bases from J, with 9 bases between. The CDR3 extends over 14 amino acids. CDR3 amino acids: CASRTRNSNQPQHF. CDR3 bases: TGTGCCAGCAGGACAAGAAATAGCAATCAGCCCCAGCATTTT.

The chain uses TRBV11-2 and TRBJ2-1; 9 bases fit TRBD2. The V gene's germline CDR1 is SGHAT and CDR2 FQNNGV. The CDR3 totals 17 residues. Trimming cost V 5 bases and J 7 bases; bases outside gene matches: 15. CDR3 bases: TGTGCCAGCAGCCCCCGGGTGGGGGGACTAGCCAATAATGAGCAGTTCTTC. Its protein product is CASSPRVGGLANNEQFF.

The J gene is TRBJ2-7, the V gene TRBV4-1; D possibly corresponds to TRBD2 (6 bases). Germline V lookup: CDR1 MGHRA, CDR2 YSYEKL. The CDR3 spans 15 residues. Between the trimmed V and J ends, which lost 0 bases and 3 bases, there was a span of 12 bases. The CDR3 coding sequence is TGCGCCAGCAGCCAAGATGTGGGACTTCACTACGAGCAGTACTTC. Its protein product is CASSQDVGLHYEQYF.

The V call is TRBV7-2, the J call TRBJ2-1, with TRBD2 matching 12 bases. V dropped 2 bases and J dropped 8; count of bases not matched to a gene: 4. Germline V gene data show CDR1 as SGHTA and CDR2 as FQGNSA. This CDR3 spans 15 amino acids. The CDR3 DNA sequence: TGTGCCAGCAGCTTACTGGCTAGCGGGAGGGATGAGCAGTTCTTC. Translated, it gives CASSLLASGRDEQFF.

The V call is TRBV5-1, the J call TRBJ1-1, with 10 bases lining up with TRBD1. There are 16 residues in the CDR3. V was clipped by 4 bases and J by 3 bases; unmatched bases: 9. Germline loops: CDR1 SGHRS, CDR2 YFSETQ. The CDR3 region is CASSARQGAQDTEAFF. The CDR3 coding sequence is TGCGCCAGCAGCGCCCGACAGGGGGCGCAGGACACTGAAGCTTTCTTT.

This clone has ten or more counts. This chain connects TRBV10-3 to TRBJ2-2, with 10 bases aligning to TRBD2. Germline lookup yields CDR1 ENHRY and CDR2 SYGVKD. The junction had 12 bases not matched to a gene; V was cut back by 7 bases and J by 16 bases. The CDR3 is 13 residues long. The CDR3 spells CAITSQREGFPFF. The CDR3 DNA is TGTGCCATCACGTCCCAGCGGGAGGGCTTTCCGTTTTTT.

This chain joins TRBV6-6 and TRBJ1-3; D unresolved. This CDR3 is 16 amino acids long. Between the trimmed V and J ends, which lost 0 bases and 0 bases, there was a span of 9 bases. Germline loops: CDR1 MNHNY, CDR2 SVGAGI (reference sequence). CDR3 in amino acids: CASSYSEHPSGNTIYF. The CDR3 DNA reads as TGTGCCAGCAGTTACTCTGAGCATCCCTCTGGAAACACCATATATTTT.

This clone has at least ten counts. The chain combines TRBV25-1 with TRBJ2-2, with D possibly being TRBD1 (6 bases). The CDR3 runs 14 residues. Germline V gene lookup returns CDR1 MGHDK and CDR2 SYGVNS. The V end was cut by 0 bases, the J end by 6 bases, with 8 bases between. The CDR3 DNA reads as TGTGCCAGCAGTGAATATGAGGGGGCCGGGGAGCTGTTTTTT. Translating gives CASSEYEGAGELFF.

CDR3 amino acids: CAWSRFRGAYNSPLHF. CDR3 nucleotides: TGTGCCTGGAGTAGATTTAGGGGCGCCTATAATTCACCCCTCCACTTT. This sequence joins TRBV30 and TRBJ1-6, with D possibly being TRBD1 (5 bases). Looked up from germline, CDR1 is GTSNPN and CDR2 is SVGIG (reference sequence). There are 16 residues in the CDR3. Trimming removed 2 bases at V and 2 bases at J, with 13 bases between.

In DNA form, the CDR3 reads TGTGCCAGCAGCGCGACCGGGGGGGCCGGCAATCAGCCCCAGCATTTT. It translates to CASSATGGAGNQPQHF. V and J are TRBV9 and TRBJ1-5; the D gene is possibly TRBD1 (6 bases). V was trimmed by 3 bases and J by 2 bases, leaving 15 bases between them. Germline values: CDR1 SGDLS, CDR2 YYNGEE. This CDR3 comprises 16 residues.

This clone came up a few times. The CDR3 coding sequence is TGTGCCAGTAGTAAGGGACAGAGGAATAAAAACATTCAGTACTTC. As protein: CASSKGQRNKNIQYF. This rearrangement joins TRBV19 to TRBJ2-4; 7 positions agree with TRBD1. CDR3 size: 15 residues. V lost 4 bases and J lost 4; bases outside the gene matches: 7. In germline, CDR1 is LNHDA, CDR2 SQIVND (reference sequence).

Comment on this clone: One junction end disagrees with the germline gene, perhaps due to a read error. V usage is TRBV7-7 and J usage is TRBJ2-2, with D perhaps TRBD1 (6 bases). Per germline, CDR1 SSHAT and CDR2 FNYEAQ (reference sequence). This CDR3 spans 15 amino acids. The CDR3 coding sequence is TGTGCTAGCAGCTCTGACAGGTTGCACACCGGGGAGCTGTTTTTT. The encoded protein is CASSSDRLHTGELFF. Full variable domain (missing parts from reference TRBV7-7 and TRBJ2-2): GAGVSQSPRYKVTKRGQDVTLRCDPISSHATLYWYQQALGQGPEFLTYFNYEAQPDKSGLPSDRFSAERPEGSISTLTIQRTEQRDSAMYRCASSSDRLHTGELFFGEGSRLTVL.

This chain connects TRBV6-1 to TRBJ2-7; a weak D match, TRBD1 (5 bases). V dropped 1 base and J dropped 6 bases, with 19 bases sitting between them. The CDR3 contains 16 residues. CDR1 and CDR2 from the germline V gene are MNHNS and SASEGT. The CDR3 nucleotides are TGTGCCAGCAGTGAAGGCGGATTCAGGGCTCTGGGCGAGCAGTACTTC. Translation gives CASSEGGFRALGEQYF.

This clone has just a few counts. This rearrangement joins TRBV30 to TRBJ1-2; D gene unclear. This CDR3 contains 11 residues. Germline V gene lookup returns CDR1 GTSNPN and CDR2 SVGIG (reference sequence). V lost 7 bases to trimming and J lost 4 bases, with 10 bases between them. Here the CDR3 DNA reads TGTGCCTCCCGGACCTTCTATGGCTACACCTTC. It translates to CASRTFYGYTF. The variable domain in full, completed from reference TRBV30 and TRBJ1-2, reads SQTIHQWPATLVQPVGSPLSLECTVEGTSNPNLYWYRQAAGRGLQLLFYSVGIGQISSEVPQNLSASRPQDRQFILSSKKLLLSDSGFYLCASRTFYGYTFGSGTRLTVV.

The chain couples TRBV14 to TRBJ1-2, with 9 positions matching TRBD1. The germline V gene encodes CDR1 SGHDN and CDR2 FVKESK. Trimming took 0 bases from V and 8 from J; bases not matched to a gene: 4. The CDR3 extends over 14 amino acids. The DNA for the CDR3 is TGTGCCAGCAGCCAAGAATTCGGACAGGGGGGCTACACCTTC. Translation gives CASSQEFGQGGYTF.

In its sample, this clone was seen a few times. This chain connects TRBV11-3 to TRBJ2-1, with 10 bases that match TRBD2. The CDR3 consists of 17 residues. The V gene's germline CDR1 is SGHNT and CDR2 YENEEA. V trimming: 4 bases; J trimming: 2 bases; junction bases outside the gene matches: 8. This CDR3 reads CASSSNPTSGTYNEQFF. CDR3 sequence (DNA): TGTGCCAGCAGCTCCAACCCCACTAGCGGGACCTACAATGAGCAGTTCTTC.

The J gene is TRBJ2-7, the V gene TRBV11-3, with D unclear. Looked up from germline, CDR1 is SGHNT and CDR2 is YENEEA. V was trimmed by 5 bases and J by 3 bases, leaving 17 bases between them. The CDR3 is 15 amino acids. CDR3 nucleotides: TGTGCCAGCAGCACCCAAAGTGGGCCCAACTACGAGCAGTACTTC. It codes for CASSTQSGPNYEQYF.